Below, 16 T cell receptor beta chains from the same sample are listed, as sequenced in a study of regulatory T cells in long-lasting Graves disease. Regarding time point: newly diagnosed GD, antithyroid drugs for less than 3 months. PBMC RNA served as the TCR library source. Arm-PCR with iRepertoire HTBI primers amplified the CDR3 regions for these TCR beta libraries. Each CDR3 protein gets one entry after TCRdb re-called the multiplex PCR reads with MiXCR. The data show 500,000 to 700,000 distinct CDR3 sequences, with roughly 15% seen just once and 18% held by the top ten. These same records also appear under a second study, on T cells in Graves' hyperthyroidism and ophthalmopathy.

The source material was peripheral blood mononuclear cells (PBMCs), sampled at new diagnosis, from a patient treated with antithyroid drugs. These receptors all come from a woman aged 25-40 years with Graves disease.

The chain combines TRBV5-1 with TRBJ1-1; no firm D call. The V gene's germline CDR1 is SGHRS and CDR2 YFSETQ. CDR3 length: 15 amino acids. The V gene lost 1 base and the J gene lost 0 bases, with 10 bases spanning the gap. The CDR3 coding sequence is TGCGCCAGCAGCTTGATGGGAAACATGAACACTGAAGCTTTCTTT. It encodes CASSLMGNMNTEAFF.

This clonotype came up a few times. The V call is TRBV28, the J call TRBJ2-3; 9 bases are a match to TRBD2. The trim removed 7 bases at V and 0 bases at J, leaving 8 bases unmatched. CDR3 size: 16 residues. Looked up from germline, CDR1 is MDHEN and CDR2 is SYDVKM. CDR3 loop: CASKAGGPESTDTQYF. The CDR3 nucleotides read TGTGCCAGCAAGGCGGGAGGGCCAGAAAGCACAGATACGCAGTATTTT. Complete variable domain (other parts from reference TRBV28 and TRBJ2-3): DVKVTQSSRYLVKRTGEKVFLECVQDMDHENMFWYRQDPGLGLRLIYFSYDVKMKEKGDIPEGYSVSREKKERFSLILESASTNQTSMYLCASKAGGPESTDTQYFGPGTRLTVL.

Many counts were recorded for this clonotype. The rearrangement joins TRBV12-5 to TRBJ2-2; possibly TRBD1 for D (6 bases). The CDR3 totals 18 residues. Trimming shortened V by 3 bases and J by 2 bases, and 19 bases separated the two germline ends. Germline CDR1 and CDR2: LGHNT and FRNRAP. CDR3 DNA sequence: TGTGCTAGTGGTTTAGACCCAGCAGGGGCCGTCAACACCGGGGAGCTGTTTTTT. Its translation: CASGLDPAGAVNTGELFF.

This clonotype was seen a handful of times. CDR3 region: CASRGAIANYGYTF. CDR3 DNA: TGCGCCAGCAGGGGGGCAATTGCTAACTATGGCTACACCTTC. The rearrangement uses TRBV5-1 and TRBJ1-2; a possible D gene is TRBD1 (6 bases). Germline values: CDR1 SGHRS, CDR2 YFSETQ. V lost 5 bases and J lost 0, with 11 bases in between. The CDR3 extends over 14 amino acids.

DNA of the CDR3: TGTGCCAGCAGTTACTCGATACTAGCGGGTAGCAATGAGCAGTTCTTC. Protein: CASSYSILAGSNEQFF. The rearrangement joins TRBV6-2 or TRBV6-3 to TRBJ2-1; 9 nucleotides agree with TRBD2. The CDR3 is made up of 16 amino acids. V shed 0 bases, J shed 6 bases, and the junction held 6 bases outside the gene matches. Germline CDR1 reads MNHEY; CDR2 reads SVGEGT.

A word on this clonotype: A far larger clone is one base from this, pointing to a likely read error. The rearrangement uses TRBV29-1 and TRBJ2-5; the match to TRBD1 covers 10 bases. The assigned J gene may be wrong: the sequence end matches TRBJ2-1 better. The CDR3 contains 19 residues. Per germline, CDR1 SQVTM and CDR2 ANQGSEA. The CDR3 sequence: CSVESGQGWTGGVDNEQFF. The CDR3 nucleotides are TGCAGCGTTGAATCGGGACAGGGGTGGACTGGCGGCGTTGACAATGAGCAGTTCTTC.

This chain joins TRBV5-1 and TRBJ2-1, with a possible D match to TRBD2 (5 bases). Germline V lookup: CDR1 SGHRS, CDR2 YFSETQ. The V end was cut by 5 bases, the J end by 6 bases, with 18 bases between. The CDR3 sequence is 15 residues long. CDR3 sequence reads: CASSTLVSSPNEQFF. Here the CDR3 DNA reads TGCGCCAGCAGTACGTTAGTATCTAGCCCCAATGAGCAGTTCTTC.

This clonotype came up many times. CDR3 sequence (DNA): TGTGCCAGTCTGCTAGTGGAGCGAGGGGGACTTTACGAGCAGTACTTC. Its translation is CASLLVERGGLYEQYF. The chain links TRBV2 to TRBJ2-7, with D possibly called TRBD1 or TRBD2 (6 bases each). V lost 9 bases and J 4 bases, leaving 25 bases between the germline ends. The CDR3 covers 16 residues. The V gene's germline CDR1 is SNHLY and CDR2 FYNNEI.

Turning to this clonotype: A much larger clone differs from this one at a single base, so this may be a read error. This rearrangement joins TRBV7-3 to TRBJ2-7; D is uncertain. CDR3 length: 13 amino acids. Germline CDR1 SGHTA, CDR2 FQGTGA. The CDR3 nucleotides read TGTGCCAGCGGCTTGGCTACTGTCGACGAGCAGTACTTC. It encodes CASGLATVDEQYF.

This clonotype has ten or more counts. The rearrangement joins TRBV7-9 to TRBJ1-2; D unresolved. The V gene lost 3 bases and the J gene lost 4 bases, with 15 bases spanning the gap. Germline V gene sequence: CDR1 SEHNR, CDR2 FQNEAQ (reference sequence). The CDR3 has 15 amino acids. The CDR3 DNA is TGTGCCAGCAGCTTTGAGAACGGAGGATCCTATGGCTACACCTTC. Protein: CASSFENGGSYGYTF.

This clonotype was detected ten times or more. V usage is TRBV20-1 and J usage is TRBJ1-5; 8 bases match TRBD1. Germline V lookup: CDR1 DFQATT, CDR2 SNEGSKA (reference sequence). The CDR3 consists of 14 residues. V shed 3 bases and J 6 bases; nucleotides not matched to a gene: 7. The CDR3 DNA reads TGCAGTGCTAGGGGGACAGGTTCGGGTCAGCCCCAGCATTTT. Encoded protein: CSARGTGSGQPQHF.

With regard to this clonotype: A junction boundary mismatches the germline segment, possibly from a read error. This chain joins TRBV19 and TRBJ2-4; 8 bases agree with TRBD2. CDR3 length: 13 residues. Germline-derived CDR1 and CDR2 are LNHDA and SQIVND (reference sequence). CDR3 in DNA: TGTGCCAGTACCAGCGGGAGTACCAATGAGCAGCTCTTC. Its protein is CASTSGSTNEQLF. The full variable domain, its missing parts supplied by reference TRBV19 and TRBJ2-4, is DGGITQSPKYLFRKEGQNVTLSCEQNLNHDAMYWYRQDPGQGLRLIYYSQIVNDFQKGDIAEGYSVSREKKESFPLTVTSAQKNPTAFYLCASTSGSTNEQLFGAGTRLSVL.

This clonotype was found many times. J is TRBJ2-7 and V is TRBV20-1, with 11 bases fitting TRBD2. Trimming took 5 bases from V and 0 from J; bases not matched to a gene: 6. The CDR3 extends over 15 amino acids. Per the germline V gene, CDR1 is DFQATT and CDR2 is SNEGSKA (reference sequence). The CDR3 loop reads CSARLAGPSSYEQYF. The CDR3 DNA follows: TGCAGTGCTCGACTAGCGGGGCCGAGCTCCTACGAGCAGTACTTC.

This clonotype was seen many times. The rearrangement uses TRBV12-3 or TRBV12-4 and TRBJ2-7; D call uncertain. The CDR3 spans 13 residues. Trimming left V 6 bases short and J 0 bases short, with 9 bases between. The CDR3 DNA sequence: TGTGCCAGCAGGATGACCAGCTCCTACGAGCAGTACTTC. Translated: CASRMTSSYEQYF.

In this sample, this clonotype turned up many times. The chain has TRBV3-1 and TRBJ1-1; possibly TRBD1 for D (5 bases). V gave up 4 bases and J gave up 0 bases, with 9 bases separating them. Germline V CDR1 and CDR2: LGHDT, YNNKEL (reference sequence). The CDR3 contains 14 residues. The CDR3: CASSPQTVNTEAFF. DNA for the CDR3: TGTGCCAGCAGCCCCCAGACAGTGAACACTGAAGCTTTCTTT.

This clonotype has a handful of counts. The J gene is TRBJ2-7, the V gene TRBV18; D perhaps matches TRBD2 (5 bases). The CDR3 covers 13 residues. Germline CDR1 reads KGHSH; CDR2 reads LQKENI. The ends were cut back, 3 bases at V and 5 bases at J, with 11 bases in the middle. The CDR3 DNA sequence: TGTGCCAGCTCACCCCCAACTAGTAACGAGCAGTACTTC. As protein: CASSPPTSNEQYF.